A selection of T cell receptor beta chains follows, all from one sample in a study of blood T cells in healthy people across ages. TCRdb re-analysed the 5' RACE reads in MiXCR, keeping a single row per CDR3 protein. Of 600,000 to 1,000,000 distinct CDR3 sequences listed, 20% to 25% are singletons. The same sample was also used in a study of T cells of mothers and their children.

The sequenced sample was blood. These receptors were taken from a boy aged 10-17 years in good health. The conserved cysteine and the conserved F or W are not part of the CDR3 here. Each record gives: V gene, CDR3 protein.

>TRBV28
ASQPTSYSLQETQY
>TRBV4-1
ASSQDKGASYEQY
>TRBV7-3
ASSLMAGNTDTQY
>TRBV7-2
ASSFLWTGDNEQF
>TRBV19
ASSNYGDGELF
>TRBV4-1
ASSQFTGGGYEQY
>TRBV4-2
ASSRAQDTNYGYT
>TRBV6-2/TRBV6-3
ASGLGQDTEAF
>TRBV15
ATSIGFSNQPQH
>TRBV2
ASTGLHTFGTDTQY